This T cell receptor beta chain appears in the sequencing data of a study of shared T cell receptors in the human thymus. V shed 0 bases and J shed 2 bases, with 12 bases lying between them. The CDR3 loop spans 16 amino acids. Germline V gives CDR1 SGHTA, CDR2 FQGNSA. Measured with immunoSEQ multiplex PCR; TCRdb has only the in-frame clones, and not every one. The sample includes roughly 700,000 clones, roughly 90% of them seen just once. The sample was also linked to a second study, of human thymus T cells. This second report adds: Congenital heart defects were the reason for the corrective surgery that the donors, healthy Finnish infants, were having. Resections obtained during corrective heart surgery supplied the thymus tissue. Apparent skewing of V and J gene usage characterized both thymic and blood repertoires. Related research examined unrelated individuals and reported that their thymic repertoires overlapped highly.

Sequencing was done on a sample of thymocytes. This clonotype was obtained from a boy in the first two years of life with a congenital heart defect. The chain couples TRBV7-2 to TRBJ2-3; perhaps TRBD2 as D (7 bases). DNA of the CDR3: TGTGCCAGCAGCTTAGCCCCCGGGGGGCCCACAGATACGCAGTATTTT. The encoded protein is CASSLAPGGPTDTQYF.